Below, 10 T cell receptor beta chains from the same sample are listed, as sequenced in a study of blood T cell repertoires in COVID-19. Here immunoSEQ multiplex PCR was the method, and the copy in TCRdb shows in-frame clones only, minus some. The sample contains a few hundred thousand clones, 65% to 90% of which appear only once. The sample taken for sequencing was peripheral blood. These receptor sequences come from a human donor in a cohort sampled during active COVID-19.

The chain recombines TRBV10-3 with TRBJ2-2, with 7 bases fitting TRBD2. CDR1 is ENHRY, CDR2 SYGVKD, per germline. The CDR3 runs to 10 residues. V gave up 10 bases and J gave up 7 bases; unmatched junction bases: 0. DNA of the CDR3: TGTGCCACGGGGGGCGGGGAGCTGTTTTTT. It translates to CATGGGELFF.

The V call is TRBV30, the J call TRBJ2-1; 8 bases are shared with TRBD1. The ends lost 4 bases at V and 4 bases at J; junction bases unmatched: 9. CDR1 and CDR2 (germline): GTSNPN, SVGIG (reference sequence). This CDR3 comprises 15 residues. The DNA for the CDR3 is TGTGCCTGGACTCGGCGGACAGGGCTATACAATGAGCAGTTCTTC. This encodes CAWTRRTGLYNEQFF.

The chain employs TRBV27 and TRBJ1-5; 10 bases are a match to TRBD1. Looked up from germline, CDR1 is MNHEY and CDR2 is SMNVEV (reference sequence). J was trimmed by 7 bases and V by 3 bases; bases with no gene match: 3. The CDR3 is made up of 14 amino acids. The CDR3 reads CASSFWGQGQPQHF. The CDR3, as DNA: TGTGCCAGCAGTTTTTGGGGACAGGGGCAGCCCCAGCATTTT.

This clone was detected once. CDR3 in DNA: TGTGCCAGCAGCTCGACAGGATTTAATTCACCCCTCCACTTT. Amino acids: CASSSTGFNSPLHF. The chain carries TRBV5-5 and TRBJ1-6, with a weak D call TRBD1 (6 bases). The CDR3 extends over 14 amino acids. Germline-derived CDR1 and CDR2 are SGHKS and YYEKEE (reference sequence). V lost 3 bases, J lost 6 bases, and 10 bases lay in between.

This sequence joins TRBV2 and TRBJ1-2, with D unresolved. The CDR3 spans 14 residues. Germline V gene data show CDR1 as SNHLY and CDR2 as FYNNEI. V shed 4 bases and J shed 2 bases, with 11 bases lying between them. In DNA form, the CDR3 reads TGTGCCAGCAGTGGAGTGGAGGGAAACTATGGCTACACCTTC. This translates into CASSGVEGNYGYTF.

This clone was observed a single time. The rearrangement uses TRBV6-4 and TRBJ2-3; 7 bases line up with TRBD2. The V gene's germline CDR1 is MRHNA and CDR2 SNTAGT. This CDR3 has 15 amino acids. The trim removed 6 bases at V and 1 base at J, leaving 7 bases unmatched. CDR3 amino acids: CASSLGTTGTDTQYF. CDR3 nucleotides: TGTGCCAGCAGCCTAGGGACTACTGGCACAGATACGCAGTATTTT.

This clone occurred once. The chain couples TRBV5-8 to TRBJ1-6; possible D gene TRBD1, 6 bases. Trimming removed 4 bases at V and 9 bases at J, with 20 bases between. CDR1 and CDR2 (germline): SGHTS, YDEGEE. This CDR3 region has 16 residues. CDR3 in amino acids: CASSLRSGQRISPLHF. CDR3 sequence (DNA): TGTGCCAGCAGCCTGAGGTCTGGACAGAGAATTTCACCCCTCCACTTT.

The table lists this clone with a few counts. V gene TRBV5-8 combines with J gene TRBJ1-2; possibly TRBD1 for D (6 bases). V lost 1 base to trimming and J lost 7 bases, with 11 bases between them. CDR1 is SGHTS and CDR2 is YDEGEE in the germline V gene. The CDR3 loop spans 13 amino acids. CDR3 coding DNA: TGTGCCAGCAGCTTGAGAGGGACACGTGGCTACACCTTC. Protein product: CASSLRGTRGYTF.

The chain's CDR3 is CASSYPGGAGGYTF. The DNA of the CDR3 is TGCGCCAGCAGCTATCCAGGGGGCGCGGGCGGCTACACCTTC. V and J are TRBV5-1 and TRBJ1-2, with TRBD1 matching 8 bases. The germline V gene encodes CDR1 SGHRS and CDR2 YFSETQ. The CDR3 contains 14 residues. Trimming at V came to 3 bases and at J to 8 bases, leaving 9 bases not matched to a gene.

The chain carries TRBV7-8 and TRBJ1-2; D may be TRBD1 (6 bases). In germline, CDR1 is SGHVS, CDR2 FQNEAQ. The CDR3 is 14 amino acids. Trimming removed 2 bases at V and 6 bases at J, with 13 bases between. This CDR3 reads CASSLSAGANGYTF. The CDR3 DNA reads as TGTGCCAGCAGCTTATCGGCAGGGGCGAATGGCTACACCTTC.